Included here is one TCR beta chain sequence, with context. Its antigen target is currently unknown. No base qualities exist here, and no much larger clone lies one base off it. This entry is derived from a study of blood T cell repertoires in COVID-19 (dated by TCRdb to the early 2020s). In the study overall: Samples from collaborators originated in the United States, Italy and Spain and spanned both the acute and convalescent phases of COVID-19. The material from the prospective study consisted of cDNA or gDNA derived from T cells, B-cell-depleted T cells, or PBMCs. The dataset comprised deeply sampled blood TCRbeta repertoires from subjects exposed to, actively infected with, or recovered from COVID-19. The repertoires were released in a freely available public database meant as a resource for research on the immune response to SARS-CoV-2. Samples were obtained from the ongoing ImmuneRACE study (first 160 participants) and from 1,000 to 1,500 subjects provided by 6 global collaborators. Nearly every sample came with metadata listing a de-identified subject ID, COVID-19 status, age in years and sex. HLA class I and class II types, where available, came from metadata supplied by the sample provider rather than from assay-based typing.

TCRbeta CDR3 regions were amplified from genomic DNA by means of the immunoSEQ Assay, a bias-controlled multiplex PCR. On the authors' methods: Nucleated cell counts per sample were estimated from amplification of reference gene primers within the assay. Sequence reads were collapsed and filtered to measure the absolute abundance of every unique TCRbeta CDR3 rearrangement. For each sample, productive Simpson clonality was calculated as the square root of Simpson's diversity index over productive rearrangements. TCRdb limited this immuneACCESS table to in-frame rearrangements with V and J called. A share of clones is missing; checked studies link under half to unresolved V genes, and the rest is unexplained. From that table come the V and J calls and clone size; the DNA was used to work out D and trimming. Across this sample there are some 510,000 clones, with more than 75% seen only once. The ten biggest clones cover around 1.9% of the sample.

The junction shows trimming of 3 bases on V and 7 bases on J, plus 15 bases between the germline ends. Taken from the germline V gene, the CDR1 and CDR2 loops are SNHLY and FYNNEI. From the cysteine through the phenylalanine, the CDR3 covers 14 amino acids. Only the CDR3 DNA is retained, 42 bases long and in frame from the first base. Participants in the prospective study were aged about 18 to 95 years, lived in some 24 United States geographic areas, and enrolled through a virtual design. Cohort assignment in the prospective study relied on participant-reported clinical history from a screening survey and a study questionnaire. Recovered participants in ImmuneRACE Cohort 3 were defined as having two consecutive negative NP/OP PCR tests, clearance from a healthcare professional, or resolution of symptoms. In the prospective study, mobile phlebotomists collected whole blood, serum and a nasopharyngeal or oropharyngeal swab from each participant. Participants in the prospective study had the option to provide additional blood draws and questionnaires over a roughly two-month period. Prospective study blood samples were shipped either frozen or at room temperature before DNA extraction.

Paper-wide results and their limitations: The amount of clinical and demographic metadata varied by source and participant and was provided uncurated.

This sequence was found in a woman aged 40 to 55 who had recovered from COVID-19. What was sequenced was PBMCs or T cells enriched from blood (not recorded which). The sequence is built from TRBV2 and TRBJ1-2; D gene: possibly TRBD1, on 5 matching bases. The nucleotides read TGTGCCAGCAGTGATATCCCGGGGGTTTCTGGCTACACCTTC. Its translation is CASSDIPGVSGYTF.